These 15 T cell receptor beta chains originate from one sample sequenced in a study of Ad26.COV2.S vaccination and SARS-CoV-2 variants (TCRdb year 2021). The sample's treatment or condition label, decoded: some 20 received Ad26.COV2.S at low or high dose, single or two shots; 5 received placebo; per-sample allocation not given. For vaccine and placebo recipients, repertoires were sequenced using samples collected on day 63 after the first injection. Libraries were prepared through the immunoSEQ multiplex PCR assay. TCRdb stores this immuneACCESS table with in-frame sequences only. Part of the clones is absent; in the studies checked, under half of the shortfall reflects unresolved V genes, and no reason is known for the rest. This sample is represented by roughly 460,000 clones; nearly 90% of them were singletons. The top ten clonotypes cover 1.7% of the sample. This sample comprised peripheral blood, obtained in a trial of Ad26.COV2.S vaccine versus placebo. The source is a person between 18 and 60 years old who received the Ad26.COV2.S COVID-19 vaccine or a placebo.

The chain joins TRBV6-5 to TRBJ1-2; 8 bases match TRBD1. Germline V gene data show CDR1 as MNHEY and CDR2 as SVGAGI. CDR3 length: 15 amino acids. The junction had 13 bases not matched to a gene; V was cut back by 6 bases and J by 7 bases. The CDR3 protein is CASRPGQGLGGGYTF. The CDR3 coding sequence is TGTGCCAGCAGACCTGGACAGGGCCTAGGGGGTGGCTACACCTTC.

The V gene is TRBV18, the J gene TRBJ1-2, with 8 positions matching TRBD1. Looked up from germline, CDR1 is KGHSH and CDR2 is LQKENI. The length of the CDR3 is 16 residues. Trimming removed 5 bases from V and 4 bases from J; junction bases left unmatched: 12. The CDR3 DNA sequence: TGTGCCAGCTCATCGATCACTCAGGGGGCACTCTATGGCTACACCTTC. This encodes CASSSITQGALYGYTF.

The rearrangement joins TRBV4-2 to TRBJ2-2; D may correspond to TRBD1 or TRBD2 (6 bases each). Trimming pared 10 bases from V and 6 bases from J, leaving 24 bases between. Germline assignment: CDR1 LGHNA and CDR2 YNFKEQ. The CDR3 is 16 residues long. CDR3 DNA: TGTGCCACCCTCCGGACACCGGGGGCCGGGCCCGGGGAGCTGTTTTTT. It codes for CATLRTPGAGPGELFF.

The rearrangement joins TRBV3-1 (or the pseudogene TRBV3-2) to TRBJ1-2, with TRBD1 matching 9 bases. This CDR3 comprises 15 residues. Germline V gives CDR1 LGHDT, CDR2 YNNKEL (reference sequence). V was clipped by 5 bases and J by 2 bases; unmatched bases: 6. The CDR3 DNA reads TGTGCCAGCAGCTACGGACAGGGGCAGAACTATGGCTACACCTTC. Residues: CASSYGQGQNYGYTF.

The genes are TRBV6-2 or TRBV6-3 and TRBJ2-7; 9 bases map to TRBD1. Germline V gives CDR1 MNHEY, CDR2 SVGEGT. The CDR3 is 14 residues long. V lost 5 bases to trimming and J lost 3 bases; unmatched junction nucleotides: 5. The CDR3 coding sequence is TGTGCCAGCAGTGGTGGACAGGGGCTCTACGAGCAGTACTTC. It is translated as CASSGGQGLYEQYF.

This chain links TRBV9 with TRBJ2-5; tentatively, D is TRBD1 (6 bases). Deletions cut 2 bases from V and 1 base from J, with 15 bases between. The CDR3 has 16 amino acids. CDR1 is SGDLS, CDR2 YYNGEE, per germline. The CDR3 DNA sequence: TGTGCCAGCAGCGTCCACCCCGGACAGTCCCAAGAGACCCAGTACTTC. It specifies CASSVHPGQSQETQYF.

This chain joins TRBV7-2 and TRBJ1-1; D is uncertain. Germline V lookup: CDR1 SGHTA, CDR2 FQGNSA. This CDR3 is 13 amino acids long. Trimming shortened V by 2 bases and J by 2 bases, and 6 bases separated the two germline ends. CDR3 nucleotides: TGTGCCAGCAGCTTACCTCTAAACACTGAAGCTTTCTTT. Protein product: CASSLPLNTEAFF.

This rearrangement joins TRBV7-3 to TRBJ2-5; possible D gene TRBD2, 6 bases. Between the trimmed V and J ends, which lost 2 bases and 1 base, there was a span of 17 bases. Germline loops: CDR1 SGHTA, CDR2 FQGTGA. CDR3 length equals 17 residues. CDR3 coding DNA: TGTGCCAGCAGCTTAGGCCTCGGGGGAGTGCTCCAAGAGACCCAGTACTTC. Its protein is CASSLGLGGVLQETQYF.

The chain couples TRBV7-2 to TRBJ2-5, with D possibly being TRBD1 or TRBD2 (6 bases each). The CDR3 consists of 16 residues. V lost 5 bases and J 5 bases, leaving 21 bases between the germline ends. In germline, CDR1 is SGHTA, CDR2 FQGNSA. The CDR3 nucleotides are TGTGCCAGCAGCCCCCCGGGGGCGGGTTTGACCGAGACCCAGTACTTC. This codes for CASSPPGAGLTETQYF.

The rearrangement links TRBV29-1 to TRBJ2-7, with a weak D call TRBD1 (6 bases). The CDR3 totals 14 residues. Between the trimmed V and J ends, which lost 3 bases and 0 bases, there was a span of 12 bases. CDR1 is SQVTM, CDR2 ANQGSEA, per germline. Here the CDR3 reads CSVEDSLSSYEQYF. The CDR3 bases are TGCAGCGTTGAGGACAGCCTAAGCTCCTACGAGCAGTACTTC.

This clone appeared a single time. The CDR3 protein is CASRQYNYGYTF. The CDR3 DNA reads TGTGCCAGCAGACAGTATAACTATGGCTACACCTTC. The V call is TRBV7-9, the J call TRBJ1-2, with no clear D. The length of the CDR3 is 12 residues. Germline V gene sequence: CDR1 SEHNR, CDR2 FQNEAQ (reference sequence). The germline V and J ends were trimmed by 6 bases and 1 base, with 6 bases remaining between them.

This clone was counted a single time. This specimen includes other DNA sequences encoding the same CDR3. V usage is TRBV5-1 and J usage is TRBJ2-3; 12 nucleotides agree with TRBD2. This CDR3 spans 15 amino acids. Germline V lookup: CDR1 SGHRS, CDR2 YFSETQ. The junction had 2 bases not matched to a gene; V was cut back by 0 bases and J by 6 bases. Here the CDR3 DNA reads TGCGCCAGCAGCTTGGGACTAGCGGGAGTGGATACGCAGTATTTT. As protein: CASSLGLAGVDTQYF.

The J gene is TRBJ2-2, the V gene TRBV12-3 or TRBV12-4; a weak D match, TRBD1 (6 bases). The CDR3 totals 13 residues. V was clipped by 9 bases and J by 0 bases, with 8 bases between them. CDR3 in DNA: TGTGCCAGTGGACAGCCGAACACCGGGGAGCTGTTTTTT. It translates to CASGQPNTGELFF.

This chain links TRBV30 with TRBJ2-1; TRBD1 matches 9 bases. CDR1 and CDR2 (germline): GTSNPN, SVGIG (reference sequence). V lost 0 bases to trimming and J lost 4 bases; unmatched junction nucleotides: 1. The CDR3 loop spans 14 amino acids. For the CDR3, the DNA is TGTGCCTGGAGTGTGGGGACAGGGTACAATGAGCAGTTCTTC. This encodes CAWSVGTGYNEQFF.

CDR3 sequence (DNA): TGTGCCTGGCTGACAGGCTATGGCTACACCTTC. Translated: CAWLTGYGYTF. The chain uses TRBV30 and TRBJ1-2, with D possibly being TRBD1 (6 bases). The V and J ends lost 5 bases and 4 bases respectively, with 8 bases between them. This CDR3 has 11 residues. Germline values: CDR1 GTSNPN, CDR2 SVGIG (reference sequence).